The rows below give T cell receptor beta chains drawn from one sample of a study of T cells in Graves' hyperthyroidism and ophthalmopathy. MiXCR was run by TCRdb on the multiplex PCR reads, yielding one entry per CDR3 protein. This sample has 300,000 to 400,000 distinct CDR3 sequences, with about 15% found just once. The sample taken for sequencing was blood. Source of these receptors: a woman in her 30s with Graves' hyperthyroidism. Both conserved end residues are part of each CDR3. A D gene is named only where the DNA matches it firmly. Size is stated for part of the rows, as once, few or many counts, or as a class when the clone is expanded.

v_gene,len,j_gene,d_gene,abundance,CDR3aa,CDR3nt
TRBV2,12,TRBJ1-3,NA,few,CAGGYSGNTIYF,TGTGCCGGAGGGTATTCTGGAAACACCATATATTTT
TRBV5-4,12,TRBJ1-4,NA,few,CASSLGQEKLFF,TGTGCCAGCAGCTTGGGACAGGAAAAACTGTTTTTT
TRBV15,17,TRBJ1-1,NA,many,CATSRDLGNAMNTEAFF,TGTGCCACCAGCAGAGATCTGGGGAACGCCATGAACACTGAAGCTTTCTTT
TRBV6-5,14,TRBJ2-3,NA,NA,CASSSPSRPDTQYF,TGTGCCAGCAGTTCACCCTCCCGCCCAGATACGCAGTATTTT
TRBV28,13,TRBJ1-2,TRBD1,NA,CASSFGQGLGYTF,TGTGCCAGCAGTTTCGGACAGGGGCTTGGCTACACCTTC
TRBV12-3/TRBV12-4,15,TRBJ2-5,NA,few,CASSPALGNQETQYF,TGTGCCAGCAGCCCCGCGTTGGGGAACCAAGAGACCCAGTACTTC
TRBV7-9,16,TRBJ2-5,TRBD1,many,CASSLWVGQGEETQYF,TGTGCCAGCAGCTTATGGGTGGGACAGGGGGAAGAGACCCAGTACTTC
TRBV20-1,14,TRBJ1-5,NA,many,CSASNRSVNQPQHF,TGCAGTGCTAGCAACAGGTCCGTCAATCAGCCCCAGCATTTT
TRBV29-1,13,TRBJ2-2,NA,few,CSVGLANTGELFF,TGCAGCGTTGGCCTAGCCAACACCGGGGAGCTGTTTTTT
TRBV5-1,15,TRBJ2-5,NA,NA,CASSPSVGIAETQYF,TGCGCCAGCAGCCCCAGTGTGGGGATAGCAGAGACCCAGTACTTC
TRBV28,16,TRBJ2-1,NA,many,CASSLGGGRWPDEQFF,TGTGCCAGCAGTTTAGGGGGGGGGCGCTGGCCGGATGAGCAGTTCTTC
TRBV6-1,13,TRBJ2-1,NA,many,CASSEKQRSEQFF,TGTGCCAGCAGTGAAAAACAAAGGAGTGAGCAGTTCTTC
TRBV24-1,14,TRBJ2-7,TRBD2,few,CATSDSGTSWEQYF,TGTGCCACCAGTGACTCCGGGACTAGTTGGGAGCAGTACTTC
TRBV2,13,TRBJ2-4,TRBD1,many,CASRGQGRNIQYF,TGTGCCAGCAGGGGACAGGGTAGAAACATTCAGTACTTC
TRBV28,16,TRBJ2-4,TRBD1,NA,CASSPPTGMAKNIQYF,TGTGCCAGCAGTCCCCCGACAGGGATGGCCAAAAACATTCAGTACTTC
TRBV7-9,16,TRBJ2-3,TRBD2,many,CASSPTSGRGTDTQYF,TGTGCCAGCAGTCCAACCAGCGGGAGGGGCACAGATACGCAGTATTTT
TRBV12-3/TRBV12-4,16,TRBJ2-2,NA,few,CASAQGQTSGTGERFF,TGTGCCAGCGCTCAGGGGCAGACATCGGGCACCGGGGAGCGGTTTTTT
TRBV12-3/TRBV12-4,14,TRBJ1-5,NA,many,CASSGGTYNQPQHF,TGTGCCAGCAGTGGTGGGACCTACAATCAGCCCCAGCATTTT
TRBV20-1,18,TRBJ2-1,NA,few,CSAARLADSRSSYNEQFF,TGCAGTGCCGCCCGCCTAGCTGACTCCCGGAGCTCCTACAATGAGCAGTTCTTC
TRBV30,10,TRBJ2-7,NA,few,CAWSGYEQYF,TGTGCCTGGAGTGGCTACGAGCAGTACTTC
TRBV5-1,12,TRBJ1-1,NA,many,CASSNGPTEAFF,TGCGCCAGCAGCAATGGCCCCACTGAAGCTTTCTTT
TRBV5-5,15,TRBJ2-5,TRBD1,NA,CASSLRLQGVQLNDF,TGTGCCAGCAGCTTGAGGCTACAGGGGGTCCAACTAAACGACTTC
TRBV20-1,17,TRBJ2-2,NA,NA,CSARDVTTRANTGELFF,TGCAGTGCTAGAGACGTGACCACCAGGGCGAACACCGGGGAGCTGTTTTTT
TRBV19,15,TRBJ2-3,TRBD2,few,CASSPPGGRTDTQYF,TGTGCCAGTAGTCCTCCGGGAGGCCGGACAGATACGCAGTATTTT
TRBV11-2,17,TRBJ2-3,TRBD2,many,CASSPQRGPWGTDTQYF,TGTGCCAGCAGCCCCCAGCGGGGACCCTGGGGCACAGATACGCAGTATTTT
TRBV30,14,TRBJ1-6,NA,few,CAWSVDRQNSPLHF,TGTGCCTGGAGTGTAGACCGACAAAATTCACCCCTCCACTTT
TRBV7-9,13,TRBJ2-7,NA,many,CASSSQTKYEQYF,TGTGCCAGCAGCTCCCAAACCAAATACGAGCAGTACTTC
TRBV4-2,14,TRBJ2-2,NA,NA,CASSQEGPTGELFF,TGTGCCAGCAGCCAGGAGGGACCGACCGGGGAGCTGTTTTTT
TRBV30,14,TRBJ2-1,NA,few,CAGESVSSYNEQFF,TGTGCCGGCGAATCAGTAAGCTCCTACAATGAGCAGTTCTTC
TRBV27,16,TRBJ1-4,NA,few,CASSRASGKYGEKLFF,TGTGCCAGCAGCCGAGCCTCAGGGAAATATGGTGAAAAACTGTTTTTT
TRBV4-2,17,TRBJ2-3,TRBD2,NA,CASSQEGTGGPTDTQYF,TGTGCCAGCAGCCAAGAGGGGACGGGAGGACCCACAGATACGCAGTATTTT